This T cell receptor (beta chain) was sequenced during a study of control samples from healthy donors and cancer patients. Trimming stripped 6 bases from V and 6 bases from J, with 9 bases between. The V gene's germline CDR1 is MDHEN and CDR2 SYDVKM. CDR3 size: 11 residues. The repertoire was sequenced with immunoSEQ multiplex PCR; TCRdb's copy has only in-frame clones and lacks some. The table includes some 130,000 clones, 80% to 95% detected once. Regarding this clone: This CDR3 is also generated by other DNA sequences in the sample.

The sequenced material came from blood. The V call is TRBV28, the J call TRBJ2-7; the D is unclear. This receptor was obtained from a man aged 40-49 years in good health. The CDR3 loop is CASSSPFEQYF. The CDR3 nucleotides are TGTGCCAGCAGCTCGCCCTTCGAGCAGTACTTC.